This T cell receptor (beta chain) was captured in a study of long-term antiretroviral therapy in people with HIV. Of note for this clone: What it binds is not known.

Cryopreserved PBMC, at roughly 1-10 million per sample, were present before DNA extraction. Study results and caveats: With ART, diversity went up but was still lower than in transplant donor controls. Comparison with controls showed narrower CDR3 length ranges in HIV repertoires.

Runs used v3.0 of the immunoSEQ assay and were done at survey level. TCRdb's table, derived via immunoSEQ multiplex PCR, lists solely in-frame clones and lacks some. Among 38,000 or so clones listed, about 95% were seen once. Trimming cost V 7 bases and J 2 bases; bases outside gene matches: 7. The CDR3 is 14 amino acids. Germline CDR1 reads SGHNT; CDR2 reads YYREEE (reference sequence). This TCR was recovered from a man aged 25-45 years with HIV. The J gene is TRBJ2-7, the V gene TRBV5-4, with TRBD2 identical over 9 bases. This sample comprised unsorted PBMCs, obtained around 9.2 years after starting antiretroviral therapy. For the CDR3, the DNA is TGTGCCAGCGGCCGGACTAGCGATGCCTACGAGCAGTACTTC. It specifies CASGRTSDAYEQYF. The variable domain in full, completed from reference TRBV5-4 and TRBJ2-7, reads ETGVTQSPTHLIKTRGQQVTLRCSSQSGHNTVSWYQQALGQGPQFIFQYYREEENGRGNFPPRFSGLQFPNYSSELNVNALELDDSALYLCASGRTSDAYEQYFGPGTRLTVT.